The entry below gives a single T cell receptor (beta chain) sequence along with its context. What it recognizes is unknown. This record comes from a study of cytomegalovirus exposure and HLA in healthy donors. Background on the study: Later analysis reported that the approximately 120 validation repertoires shared the platform of the approximately 620 first-cohort repertoires. Findings and limits, study-wide: Specificity for CMV antigens was confirmed in vitro for three of the CMV-associated chains.

In germline, CDR1 is MNHEY, CDR2 SMNVEV (reference sequence). The CDR3 spans 16 residues. V shed 5 bases, J shed 1 base, and the junction held 8 bases outside the gene matches. Data came from immunoSEQ multiplex PCR; TCRdb stores just in-frame clones and leaves some out. The table has some 120,000 clones, more than 70% seen once. This TCR derives from a woman aged 25-40 years in good health and CMV-seronegative. The specimen was PBMCs. The chain carries TRBV27 and TRBJ2-7, with TRBD2 identical over 10 bases. CDR3 in amino acids: CASSPSSGGRSYEQYF. The CDR3, as DNA: TGTGCCAGCAGTCCCTCTAGCGGGGGCCGATCCTACGAGCAGTACTTC.